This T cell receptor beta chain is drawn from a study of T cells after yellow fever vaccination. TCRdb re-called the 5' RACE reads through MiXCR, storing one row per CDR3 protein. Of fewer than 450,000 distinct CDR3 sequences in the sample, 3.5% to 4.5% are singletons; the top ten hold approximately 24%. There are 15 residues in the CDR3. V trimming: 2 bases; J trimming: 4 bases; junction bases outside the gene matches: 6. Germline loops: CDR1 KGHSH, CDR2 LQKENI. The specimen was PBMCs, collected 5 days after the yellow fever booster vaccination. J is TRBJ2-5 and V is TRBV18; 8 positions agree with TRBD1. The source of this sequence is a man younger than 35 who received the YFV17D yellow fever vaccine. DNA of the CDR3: TGTGCCAGCTCACCAAGGACAGGGAAAGGAGAGACCCAGTACTTC. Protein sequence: CASSPRTGKGETQYF.